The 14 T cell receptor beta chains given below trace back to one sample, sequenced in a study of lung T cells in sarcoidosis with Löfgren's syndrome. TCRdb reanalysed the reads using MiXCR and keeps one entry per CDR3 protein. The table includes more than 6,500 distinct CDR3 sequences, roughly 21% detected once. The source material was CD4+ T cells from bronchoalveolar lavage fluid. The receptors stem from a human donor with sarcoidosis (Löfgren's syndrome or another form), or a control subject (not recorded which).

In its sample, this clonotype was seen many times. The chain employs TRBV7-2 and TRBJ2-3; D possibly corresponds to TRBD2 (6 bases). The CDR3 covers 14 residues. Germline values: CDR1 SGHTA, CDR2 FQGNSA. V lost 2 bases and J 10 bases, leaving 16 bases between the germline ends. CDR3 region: CASSLIPGGDAQYF. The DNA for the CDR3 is TGTGCCAGCAGCTTAATACCCGGGGGTGATGCGCAGTATTTT.

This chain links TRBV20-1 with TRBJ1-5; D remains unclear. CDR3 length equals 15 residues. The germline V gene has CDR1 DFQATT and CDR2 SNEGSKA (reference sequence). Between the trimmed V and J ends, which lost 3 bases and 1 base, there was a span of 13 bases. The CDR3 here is CSARQDGRSNQPQHF. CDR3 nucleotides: TGCAGTGCTAGGCAGGACGGACGGAGCAATCAGCCCCAGCATTTT.

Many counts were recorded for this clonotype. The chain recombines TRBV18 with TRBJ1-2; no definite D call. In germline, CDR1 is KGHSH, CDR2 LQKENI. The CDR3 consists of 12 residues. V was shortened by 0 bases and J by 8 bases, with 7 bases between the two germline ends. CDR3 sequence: CASSPPMRGYTF. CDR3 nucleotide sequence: TGTGCCAGCTCACCACCAATGAGAGGCTACACCTTC.

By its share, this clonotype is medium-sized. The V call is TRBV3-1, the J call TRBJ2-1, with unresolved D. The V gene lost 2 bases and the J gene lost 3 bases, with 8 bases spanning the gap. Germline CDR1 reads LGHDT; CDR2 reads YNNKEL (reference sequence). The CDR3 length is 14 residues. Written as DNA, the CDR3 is TGTGCCAGCAGCCAACCCGCCCGCTACAATGAGCAGTTCTTC. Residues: CASSQPARYNEQFF.

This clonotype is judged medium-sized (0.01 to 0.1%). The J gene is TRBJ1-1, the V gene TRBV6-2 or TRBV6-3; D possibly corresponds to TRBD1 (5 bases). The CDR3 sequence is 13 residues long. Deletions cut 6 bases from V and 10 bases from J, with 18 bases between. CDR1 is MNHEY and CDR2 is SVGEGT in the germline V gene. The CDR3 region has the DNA TGTGCCAGCAGCCTGACAGTTTTAGTAGGAGCTTTCTTT. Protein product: CASSLTVLVGAFF.

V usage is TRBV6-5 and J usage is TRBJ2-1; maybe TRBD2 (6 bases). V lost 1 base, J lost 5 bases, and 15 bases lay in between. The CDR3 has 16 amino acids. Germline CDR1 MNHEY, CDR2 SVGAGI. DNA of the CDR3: TGTGCCAGCAGTTACTTGGTGGGGGGACCAAACAATGAGCAGTTCTTC. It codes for CASSYLVGGPNNEQFF.

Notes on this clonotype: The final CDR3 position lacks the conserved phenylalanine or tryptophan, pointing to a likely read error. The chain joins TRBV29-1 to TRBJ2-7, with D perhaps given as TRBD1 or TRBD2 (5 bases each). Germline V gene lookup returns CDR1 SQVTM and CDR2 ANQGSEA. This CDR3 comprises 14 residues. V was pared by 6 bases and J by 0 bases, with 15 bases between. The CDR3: CSVSGTAVSYEQYL. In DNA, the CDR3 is TGCAGCGTCTCCGGGACGGCGGTCTCCTACGAGCAGTACCTC.

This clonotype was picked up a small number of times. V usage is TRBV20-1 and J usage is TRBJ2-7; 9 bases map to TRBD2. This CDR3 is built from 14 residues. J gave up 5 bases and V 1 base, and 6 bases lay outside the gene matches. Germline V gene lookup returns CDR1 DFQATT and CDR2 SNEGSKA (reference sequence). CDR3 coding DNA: TGCAGTGCTAGAGGGGGTAGCGGGGGAGACGAGCAGTACTTC. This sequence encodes CSARGGSGGDEQYF.

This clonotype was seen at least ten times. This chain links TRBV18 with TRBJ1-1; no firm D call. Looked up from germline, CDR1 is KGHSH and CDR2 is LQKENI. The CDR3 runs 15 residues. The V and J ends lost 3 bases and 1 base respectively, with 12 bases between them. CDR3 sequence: CASSPGRQANTEAFF. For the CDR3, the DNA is TGTGCCAGCTCACCCGGAAGGCAGGCGAACACTGAAGCTTTCTTT.

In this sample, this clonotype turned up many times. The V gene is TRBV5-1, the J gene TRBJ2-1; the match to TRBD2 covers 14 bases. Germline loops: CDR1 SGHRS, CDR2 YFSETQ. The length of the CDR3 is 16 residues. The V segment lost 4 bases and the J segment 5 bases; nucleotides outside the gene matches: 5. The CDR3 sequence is CASSPGTSGGHNEQFF. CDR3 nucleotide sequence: TGCGCCAGCAGCCCCGGGACTAGCGGGGGCCACAATGAGCAGTTCTTC.

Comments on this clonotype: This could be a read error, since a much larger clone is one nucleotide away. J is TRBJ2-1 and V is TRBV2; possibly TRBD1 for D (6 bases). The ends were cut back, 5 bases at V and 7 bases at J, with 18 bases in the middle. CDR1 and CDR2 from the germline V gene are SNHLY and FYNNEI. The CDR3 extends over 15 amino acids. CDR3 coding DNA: TGTGCCAGCAGTTCTCTTCGGGCAGGGGTGAATGAGCAGTTCTTC. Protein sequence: CASSSLRAGVNEQFF.

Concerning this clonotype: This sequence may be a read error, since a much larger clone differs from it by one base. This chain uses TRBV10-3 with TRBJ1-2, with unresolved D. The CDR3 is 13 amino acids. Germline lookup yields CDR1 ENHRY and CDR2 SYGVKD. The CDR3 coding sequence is TGTGCCATCAGTGAGTCGGATATGTATGGCTACGCCTTC. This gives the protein CAISESDMYGYAF.

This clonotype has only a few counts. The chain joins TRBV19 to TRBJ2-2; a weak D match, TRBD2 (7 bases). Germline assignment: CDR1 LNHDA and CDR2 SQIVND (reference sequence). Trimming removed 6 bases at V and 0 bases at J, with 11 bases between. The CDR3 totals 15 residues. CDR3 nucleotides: TGTGCCAGTAGGCGGGGGACACCGAACACCGGGGAGCTGTTTTTT. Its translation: CASRRGTPNTGELFF.

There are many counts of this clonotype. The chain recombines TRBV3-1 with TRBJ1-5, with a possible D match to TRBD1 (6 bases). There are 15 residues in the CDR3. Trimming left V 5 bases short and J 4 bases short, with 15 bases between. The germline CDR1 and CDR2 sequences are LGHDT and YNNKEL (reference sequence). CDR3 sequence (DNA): TGTGCCAGCAGCTCAGCACCGACAGGAAATCAGCCCCAGCATTTT. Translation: CASSSAPTGNQPQHF.